This TCR beta chain comes out of a study of blood T cell repertoires in COVID-19. Study information: There were acute and convalescent COVID-19 samples, and they came from the United States, Italy and Spain. The cDNA or gDNA used as material had been derived from T cells, B-cell-depleted T cells, or PBMCs.

Study processing details: From reference gene primer amplification, estimates of nucleated cell counts were derived. The assay was immunoSEQ multiplex PCR, and TCRdb's table has in-frame clones only and misses some. For V, J and clone size, that table is used; D and trimming come from the DNA. Of more than 40,000 clones in the sample, approximately 90% are singletons; the top ten hold approximately 9.6%. The V gene end was trimmed by 0 bases and the J gene end by 5 bases; junction bases not matched to a gene: 4. The CDR3 is made up of 15 amino acids. Germline V gene data show CDR1 as SGHRS and CDR2 as YFSETQ.

The chain employs TRBV5-1 and TRBJ2-1; the match to TRBD2 covers 8 bases. Sequenced sample: peripheral blood. The TCR originated in a man over 45 with active COVID-19. The CDR3 is CASSLDTSGNNEQFF. CDR3 bases: TGCGCCAGCAGCTTGGATACTAGCGGCAACAATGAGCAGTTCTTC.